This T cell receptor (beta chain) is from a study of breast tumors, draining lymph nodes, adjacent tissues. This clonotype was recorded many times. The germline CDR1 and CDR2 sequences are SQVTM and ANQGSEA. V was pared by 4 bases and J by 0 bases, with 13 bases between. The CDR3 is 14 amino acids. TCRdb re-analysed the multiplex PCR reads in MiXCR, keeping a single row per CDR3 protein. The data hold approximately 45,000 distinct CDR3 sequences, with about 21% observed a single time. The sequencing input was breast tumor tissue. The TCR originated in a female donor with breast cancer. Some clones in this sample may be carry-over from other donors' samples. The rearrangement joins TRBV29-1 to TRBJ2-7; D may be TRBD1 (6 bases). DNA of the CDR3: TGCAGCGTTGCGGGACACCAAGACTCCTACGAGCAGTACTTC. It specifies CSVAGHQDSYEQYF.